The 10 T cell receptor beta chains listed next were all sequenced from one sample in a study of CD8 T cells in ankylosing spondylitis. Whole-study findings and limits: Ankylosing spondylitis blood appeared to be characterized by a TCR beta motif of eight highly homologous variants.

What these receptors recognize is not known. MiXCR, run by TCRdb on the 5' RACE reads, gives a single entry per CDR3 protein. The table shows roughly 470,000 distinct CDR3 sequences, with roughly a quarter occurring only once. Sequenced: blood, either unsorted or a sorted T cell fraction (not recorded which). These receptors were collected from a male donor with ankylosing spondylitis.

This chain uses TRBV12-3 or TRBV12-4 with TRBJ2-1; D is unclear. CDR3 length: 13 amino acids. V was cut by 4 bases and J by 10 bases, with 14 bases left in between. CDR3 coding DNA: TGTGCCAGCAGTTCAGGACCAGCCGTCGAGCAGTTCTTC. Translating gives CASSSGPAVEQFF.

The genes are TRBV27 and TRBJ1-6, with a tentative D call TRBD1 (5 bases). The V end lost 9 bases, the J end lost 6 bases, and 15 bases lay between the germline ends. The CDR3 has 14 residues. The V gene's germline CDR1 is MNHEY and CDR2 SMNVEV (reference sequence). The CDR3 is CASNPGRSNSPLHF. CDR3 DNA sequence: TGTGCCAGTAATCCGGGACGGAGTAATTCACCCCTCCACTTT.

This clonotype has more than one count but fewer than ten. V gene TRBV7-8 combines with J gene TRBJ2-1; 11 nucleotides agree with TRBD2. This CDR3 region has 20 residues. CDR1 is SGHVS, CDR2 FQNEAQ, per germline. J was trimmed by 3 bases and V by 1 base; bases with no gene match: 14. DNA of the CDR3: TGTGCCAGCAGCTTAGGCCGTCGACTAGCGGGACCTCAGGACTACAATGAGCAGTTCTTC. Its protein product is CASSLGRRLAGPQDYNEQFF.

This clonotype was observed a handful of times. This chain connects TRBV5-4 to TRBJ2-3; D uncertain. Germline V lookup: CDR1 SGHNT, CDR2 YYREEE (reference sequence). The CDR3 is 14 amino acids. The V end was cut by 4 bases, the J end by 0 bases, with 9 bases between. CDR3 sequence (DNA): TGTGCCAGCAGCAATTCCACTAGCACAGATACGCAGTATTTT. Its protein product is CASSNSTSTDTQYF.

CDR3 loop: CASIGAASSYNEQFF. Here the CDR3 DNA reads TGTGCCAGCATAGGGGCAGCCAGCTCCTACAATGAGCAGTTCTTC. The chain is built from TRBV25-1 and TRBJ2-1; weak D call: TRBD1 (5 bases). The CDR3 contains 15 residues. V shed 7 bases and J shed 0 bases, with 13 bases lying between them. Germline-derived CDR1 and CDR2 are MGHDK and SYGVNS. The full variable domain, with the rest looked up from reference TRBV25-1 and TRBJ2-1, is EADIYQTPRYLVIGTGKKITLECSQTMGHDKMYWYQQDPGMELHLIHYSYGVNSTEKGDLSSESTVSRIRTEHFPLTLESARPSHTSQYLCASIGAASSYNEQFFGPGTRLTVL.

The rearrangement links TRBV7-2 to TRBJ2-1, with 9 bases fitting TRBD1. V shed 0 bases and J 8 bases; nucleotides not matched to a gene: 8. The CDR3 consists of 16 residues. Looked up from germline, CDR1 is SGHTA and CDR2 is FQGNSA. CDR3 nucleotide sequence: TGTGCCAGCAGCTTAGCCGGGACAGGGACTTCGGATGAGCAGTTCTTC. Translating it yields CASSLAGTGTSDEQFF.

This clonotype has just a few counts. V usage is TRBV7-2 and J usage is TRBJ1-1, with D uncertain. The germline CDR1 and CDR2 sequences are SGHTA and FQGNSA. Trimming removed 5 bases at V and 6 bases at J, with 16 bases between. The length of the CDR3 is 14 residues. This CDR3 reads CASSRTREDAEAFF. In DNA, the CDR3 is TGTGCCAGCAGCCGAACAAGGGAGGATGCTGAAGCTTTCTTT.

This clonotype was seen only a few times. The chain links TRBV13 to TRBJ2-5, with a tentative D call TRBD2 (6 bases). Trimming took 5 bases from V and 0 from J, leaving 7 bases between them. This CDR3 has 13 amino acids. Germline V gene data show CDR1 as PRHDT and CDR2 as FYEKMQ (reference sequence). The CDR3 loop is CASSRTNQETQYF. CDR3 nucleotide sequence: TGTGCCAGCAGCCGGACTAACCAAGAGACCCAGTACTTC.

This clonotype was observed a few times. The chain recombines TRBV20-1 with TRBJ2-7; 10 bases agree with TRBD1. The CDR3 sequence is 13 residues long. CDR1 is DFQATT, CDR2 SNEGSKA, per germline (reference sequence). The junction had 1 base not matched to a gene; V was cut back by 3 bases and J by 2 bases. The CDR3 nucleotides are TGCAGTGCTAGCGGACAGGGGGCCTACGAGCAGTACGTC. Translated: CSASGQGAYEQYV.

The V call is TRBV10-3, the J call TRBJ2-1; 12 bases are shared with TRBD2. The CDR3 totals 15 residues. J gave up 8 bases and V 8 bases, and 10 bases lay outside the gene matches. In germline, CDR1 is ENHRY, CDR2 SYGVKD. The CDR3 loop reads CAIGRLAGENYEQFF. The CDR3 region has the DNA TGTGCCATCGGCCGACTAGCGGGAGAGAATTATGAGCAGTTCTTC.